Shown below are 25 T cell receptor beta chains from a single sample sequenced in a study of beta chain features in type 1 diabetes. Study-level points and caveats: Moderate yet significant TCRB CDR3 shortening was seen in Type 1 diabetes patients in all four CD4+ subsets.

No antigens are known for them. cDNA synthesis used the whole RNA isolate, giving expressed TCRB sequences. The data were produced by immunoSEQ multiplex PCR, yet TCRdb's version contains in-frame clones alone and is incomplete. The sample lists 600,000 or so clones; around 12% were seen once. Sequences were obtained from naive CD4+ T cells from blood. The receptors originated from a man aged 25 to 40 with type 1 diabetes.

This rearrangement joins TRBV10-3 to TRBJ2-7, with TRBD1 identical over 7 bases. The CDR3 is 13 residues long. CDR1 and CDR2 (germline): ENHRY, SYGVKD. V shed 7 bases and J 6 bases; nucleotides not matched to a gene: 9. The CDR3 loop is CAITDRENREQYF. CDR3 bases: TGTGCCATCACCGACAGGGAAAATCGCGAGCAGTACTTC.

In this sample, this clone turned up a few times. This chain links TRBV5-6 with TRBJ2-2; 10 bases line up with TRBD1. CDR1 is SGHDT, CDR2 YYEEEE, per germline. V dropped 0 bases and J dropped 7; count of bases not matched to a gene: 6. The CDR3 extends over 16 amino acids. Written as DNA, the CDR3 is TGTGCCAGCAGCTTGGTGGGACAGGGGCCCCTCGGGGAGCTGTTTTTT. Its translation is CASSLVGQGPLGELFF.

V usage is TRBV4-2 and J usage is TRBJ1-3; a weak D match, TRBD1 (6 bases). The CDR3 is 16 residues long. Deletions cut 0 bases from V and 3 bases from J, with 12 bases between. CDR1 is LGHNA, CDR2 YNFKEQ, per germline. The CDR3 DNA reads TGTGCCAGCAGCCAAGATCGGATAGGGGGTGGAAACACCATATATTTT. It is translated as CASSQDRIGGGNTIYF.

The V gene is TRBV6-5, the J gene TRBJ2-7; D uncertain. The CDR3 sequence is 14 residues long. V dropped 6 bases and J dropped 2 bases, with 14 bases sitting between them. CDR1 and CDR2 (germline): MNHEY, SVGAGI. In DNA, the CDR3 is TGTGCCAGCAGCCCCTCAATGCTTCCCTACGAGCAGTACTTC. The encoded protein is CASSPSMLPYEQYF.

The chain has TRBV27 and TRBJ1-2; D is unresolved. CDR1 is MNHEY, CDR2 SMNVEV, per germline (reference sequence). Deletions cut 6 bases from V and 3 bases from J, with 11 bases between. The CDR3 length is 13 residues. The CDR3 DNA reads TGTGCCAGCAGAAACACACCTGACTATGGCTACACCTTC. Amino acid sequence: CASRNTPDYGYTF.

This clone was picked up a small number of times. CDR3 amino acids: CASSKTGQPNEKLFF. As DNA, the CDR3 is TGTGCCAGCAGCAAAACGGGACAGCCTAATGAAAAACTGTTTTTT. V and J are TRBV7-9 and TRBJ1-4; 7 positions match TRBD1. The CDR3 consists of 15 residues. J lost 3 bases, V lost 5 bases, and 6 bases had no gene match. Germline-derived CDR1 and CDR2 are SEHNR and FQNEAQ (reference sequence).

This clone was detected a few times. The CDR3 sequence is CASSPGGTGANVLTF. CDR3 nucleotide sequence: TGTGCCAGCTCACCAGGGGGAACTGGGGCCAACGTCCTGACTTTC. The rearrangement joins TRBV18 to TRBJ2-6; D is perhaps TRBD1 or TRBD2 (5 bases each). The CDR3 has 15 residues. V lost 2 bases and J lost 2, with 7 bases in between. The germline V gene has CDR1 KGHSH and CDR2 LQKENI. The variable domain in full, with the rest retrieved from reference TRBV18 and TRBJ2-6, is NAGVMQNPRHLVRRRGQEARLRCSPMKGHSHVYWYRQLPEEGLKFMVYLQKENIIDESGMPKERFSAEFPKEGPSILRIQQVVRGDSAAYFCASSPGGTGANVLTFGAGSRLTVL.

This clone was counted only a few times. The chain has TRBV29-1 and TRBJ2-1, with D possibly matching TRBD1 (6 bases). The CDR3 covers 15 residues. V was pared by 4 bases and J by 5 bases, with 18 bases between. CDR1 is SQVTM and CDR2 is ANQGSEA in the germline V gene. Here the CDR3 DNA reads TGCAGCGTTGTAGATACAGGGTGGCCCAACAATGAGCAGTTCTTC. Translation: CSVVDTGWPNNEQFF.

J is TRBJ1-6 and V is TRBV11-2; D not resolved. Looked up from germline, CDR1 is SGHAT and CDR2 is FQNNGV. Trimming removed 7 bases at V and 8 bases at J, with 15 bases between. The CDR3 consists of 14 residues. CDR3 sequence: CASTEIPTHSPLHF. The CDR3 nucleotides are TGTGCCAGCACCGAGATACCAACTCATTCACCCCTCCACTTT.

V and J are TRBV14 and TRBJ2-1; the D is unclear. Between the trimmed V and J ends, which lost 8 bases and 0 bases, there was a span of 11 bases. The CDR3 consists of 14 residues. Germline V gives CDR1 SGHDN, CDR2 FVKESK. In DNA, the CDR3 is TGTGCCAGCGGGAACGGTTACTCCTACAATGAGCAGTTCTTC. Its protein product is CASGNGYSYNEQFF.

The chain combines TRBV10-3 with TRBJ2-7; 10 nucleotides agree with TRBD1. CDR1 is ENHRY, CDR2 SYGVKD, per germline. The CDR3 has 16 residues. Trimming removed 0 bases from V and 4 bases from J; junction bases left unmatched: 6. The CDR3 DNA reads as TGTGCCATCAGTGAGTCAGTGGGACAGGGGACGTACGAGCAGTACTTC. Translating gives CAISESVGQGTYEQYF.

This clone has only a few counts. Additional DNA sequences in this sample encode the identical CDR3. The chain combines TRBV7-9 with TRBJ2-5; the D is unclear. Trimming removed 6 bases from V and 4 bases from J, with 6 bases in between. The CDR3 length is 11 residues. CDR1 and CDR2 (germline): SEHNR, FQNEAQ (reference sequence). The CDR3 reads CASSSLETQYF. CDR3 DNA sequence: TGTGCCAGCAGTTCCCTAGAGACCCAGTACTTC. Full variable domain (outside the CDR3, taken from reference TRBV7-9 and TRBJ2-5): DTGVSQNPRHKITKRGQNVTFRCDPISEHNRLYWYRQTLGQGPEFLTYFQNEAQLEKSRLLSDRFSAERPKGSFSTLEIQRTEQGDSAMYLCASSSLETQYFGPGTRLLVL.

The rearrangement uses TRBV6-5 and TRBJ1-3; D is ambiguous. The CDR3 totals 16 residues. Trimming shortened V by 0 bases and J by 0 bases, and 9 bases separated the two germline ends. Germline V gene lookup returns CDR1 MNHEY and CDR2 SVGAGI. The CDR3 loop reads CASSYSVQSSGNTIYF. As DNA, the CDR3 is TGTGCCAGCAGTTACTCGGTTCAAAGCTCTGGAAACACCATATATTTT.

Written as DNA, the CDR3 is TGTGCCAGTAGTCCCCAGTCGATGAACACCGGGGAGCTGTTTTTT. Translation gives CASSPQSMNTGELFF. The V call is TRBV19, the J call TRBJ2-2; no reliable D call. The CDR3 is 15 amino acids. Trimming removed 5 bases from V and 1 base from J, with 11 bases in between. Germline CDR1 reads LNHDA; CDR2 reads SQIVND (reference sequence).

The rearrangement links TRBV4-3 to TRBJ1-6; perhaps TRBD1 as D (5 bases). The CDR3 length is 15 residues. Germline loops: CDR1 LGHNA, CDR2 YSLEER. V was clipped by 1 base and J by 7 bases, with 11 bases between them. CDR3 region: CASSQVGRENSPLHF. The CDR3 nucleotides are TGCGCCAGCAGCCAAGTCGGCAGGGAAAATTCACCCCTCCACTTT.

This clone was picked up a small number of times. CDR3 sequence reads: CAWSEMVITDTQYF. In nucleotides, the CDR3 is TGTGCCTGGAGTGAGATGGTCATCACCGATACGCAGTATTTT. V and J are TRBV30 and TRBJ2-3; D not certain. Germline V gene lookup returns CDR1 GTSNPN and CDR2 SVGIG (reference sequence). With 1 base removed from V and 6 bases from J, the gap between germline ends came to 14 bases. The CDR3 runs 14 residues. The full variable domain, with the rest looked up from reference TRBV30 and TRBJ2-3, is SQTIHQWPATLVQPVGSPLSLECTVEGTSNPNLYWYRQAAGRGLQLLFYSVGIGQISSEVPQNLSASRPQDRQFILSSKKLLLSDSGFYLCAWSEMVITDTQYFGPGTRLTVL.

V usage is TRBV9 and J usage is TRBJ2-5; 9 positions match TRBD1. V shed 2 bases and J 3 bases; nucleotides not matched to a gene: 5. The CDR3 contains 15 residues. CDR1 SGDLS and CDR2 YYNGEE come from the germline V gene. The CDR3 loop reads CASSVGQGREETQYF. The CDR3 DNA reads TGTGCCAGCAGCGTGGGACAGGGAAGAGAAGAGACCCAGTACTTC.

The rearrangement uses TRBV30 and TRBJ1-5; a possible D gene is TRBD1 (6 bases). The CDR3 extends over 12 amino acids. Deletions cut 2 bases from V and 6 bases from J, with 8 bases between. Germline V CDR1 and CDR2: GTSNPN, SVGIG (reference sequence). In nucleotides, the CDR3 is TGTGCCTGGAGTAGCAGGGGTCAGCCCCAGCATTTT. Protein: CAWSSRGQPQHF.

This clone has a handful of counts. V gene TRBV4-3 combines with J gene TRBJ2-7, with TRBD2 as a possible D gene (5 bases). Trimming removed 1 base at V and 0 bases at J, with 13 bases between. CDR1 LGHNA and CDR2 YSLEER come from the germline V gene. This CDR3 spans 16 amino acids. The CDR3 region has the DNA TGCGCCAGCAGCCAAGCGGGTAGCGCGCACTCCTACGAGCAGTACTTC. Protein sequence: CASSQAGSAHSYEQYF.

A few counts support this clone. The rearrangement links TRBV18 to TRBJ2-4, with D unresolved. The V end lost 3 bases, the J end lost 0 bases, and 9 bases lay between the germline ends. The CDR3 runs 15 residues. Germline CDR1 and CDR2: KGHSH and LQKENI. CDR3 in DNA: TGTGCCAGCTCACCGGCCGGTATAGCCAAAAACATTCAGTACTTC. Translated: CASSPAGIAKNIQYF.

Only one count was recorded for this clone. V is TRBV5-6 and J is TRBJ2-3; 9 bases fit TRBD1. The germline V gene has CDR1 SGHDT and CDR2 YYEEEE. V was pared by 5 bases and J by 1 base, with 2 bases of the junction left unmatched. The CDR3 runs to 14 residues. CDR3 sequence: CASRTGGGTDTQYF. DNA of the CDR3: TGTGCCAGCAGGACAGGGGGAGGCACAGATACGCAGTATTTT.

The V gene is TRBV18, the J gene TRBJ1-6, with D unclear. V lost 3 bases to trimming and J lost 5 bases, with 11 bases between them. The germline CDR1 and CDR2 sequences are KGHSH and LQKENI. The CDR3 contains 15 residues. In nucleotides, the CDR3 is TGTGCCAGCTCACCCTTACAGAGAGATAATTCACCCCTCCACTTT. Its protein product is CASSPLQRDNSPLHF. The full variable domain, in which reference TRBV18 and TRBJ1-6 provide the parts outside the CDR3, is NAGVMQNPRHLVRRRGQEARLRCSPMKGHSHVYWYRQLPEEGLKFMVYLQKENIIDESGMPKERFSAEFPKEGPSILRIQQVVRGDSAAYFCASSPLQRDNSPLHFGNGTRLTVT.

V gene TRBV6-5 combines with J gene TRBJ1-2, with a possible D match to TRBD1 (5 bases). CDR1 MNHEY and CDR2 SVGAGI come from the germline V gene. Trimming removed 6 bases from V and 2 bases from J, with 13 bases in between. This CDR3 has 14 residues. Here the CDR3 reads CASRETGTNYGYTF. The DNA for the CDR3 is TGTGCCAGCAGAGAGACCGGGACCAACTATGGCTACACCTTC.

This clone was seen a handful of times. The V and J genes are TRBV25-1 and TRBJ1-2; TRBD1 matches 7 bases. Looked up from germline, CDR1 is MGHDK and CDR2 is SYGVNS. Trimming removed 6 bases from V and 6 bases from J; junction bases left unmatched: 4. CDR3 size: 12 residues. The CDR3 loop reads CASSTGVNGYTF. In DNA form, the CDR3 reads TGTGCCAGCAGCACAGGGGTGAATGGCTACACCTTC.

This clone was counted between two and nine times. The chain uses TRBV6-5 and TRBJ1-5; 9 positions agree with TRBD1. The CDR3 consists of 13 residues. The germline CDR1 and CDR2 sequences are MNHEY and SVGAGI. V dropped 6 bases and J dropped 4; count of bases not matched to a gene: 1. CDR3 loop: CASRGTGNQPQHF. The CDR3 DNA is TGTGCCAGCAGAGGGACAGGGAATCAGCCCCAGCATTTT.